A selection of T cell receptor beta chains follows, all from one sample in a study of tumor-infiltrating lymphocytes in localized non-small cell lung cancer. Some clones are missing from TCRdb's copy, which holds only in-frame ones; the method was immunoSEQ multiplex PCR. The sample records about 7,200 clones, around 60% being singletons. The sequenced sample was lung tumor tissue. The origin of the receptors is a human donor with non-small cell lung cancer. Each CDR3 is given with its conserved first and last residue. A D gene is named only where the DNA matches it firmly. Some rows mark clone size as missing; the rest say once, few, many or name a class of expanded clone.

>.|TRBJ1-6|TRBV6-6|.
CASSYGNSPLHF
TGTGCCAGCAGTTACGGTAATTCACCCCTCCACTTT
>.|TRBJ2-7|TRBV6-1|few
CASSQERKPYEQYF
TGTGCCAGCAGCCAGGAGAGAAAGCCCTACGAGCAGTACTTC
>TRBD2|TRBJ2-6|TRBV9|medium-sized
CASSLLAVSSGANVLTF
TGTGCCAGCAGCCTCCTAGCGGTGAGCTCTGGGGCCAACGTCCTGACTTTC
>TRBD1|TRBJ1-2|TRBV10-3|few
CAISEGQGDGYTF
TGTGCCATCAGTGAGGGACAGGGAGACGGCTACACCTTC
>.|TRBJ2-7|TRBV6-6|.
CASRSRRVAYEQYF
TGTGCCAGCAGGTCGCGCAGGGTTGCCTACGAGCAGTACTTC
>.|TRBJ1-3|TRBV5-1|.
CASSPGRTNSGNTIYF
TGCGCCAGCAGCCCGGGACGGACCAACTCTGGAAACACCATATATTTT
>.|TRBJ1-1|TRBV19|few
CASSISGAWTEAFF
TGTGCCAGTAGTATATCAGGGGCGTGGACTGAAGCTTTCTTT
>TRBD2|TRBJ2-7|TRBV7-9|.
CASLIAGVGEQYF
TGTGCCAGCCTGATAGCGGGAGTAGGGGAGCAGTACTTC
>.|TRBJ1-5|TRBV15|.
CATSRGRGGDSNQPQHF
TGTGCCACCAGCAGAGGGAGGGGTGGCGATAGCAATCAGCCCCAGCATTTT
>.|TRBJ2-7|TRBV5-8|.
CASSSLRGGEQYF
TGTGCCAGCAGCTCCTTACGGGGCGGCGAGCAGTACTTC
>.|TRBJ2-6|TRBV6-6|large
CASSQANVLTF
TGTGCCAGCAGTCAGGCCAACGTCCTGACTTTC
>.|TRBJ2-6|TRBV7-2|.
CASSVQDLAGANVLTF
TGTGCCAGCAGCGTACAGGATCTTGCTGGGGCCAACGTCCTGACTTTC
>TRBD1|TRBJ2-3|TRBV9|.
CASSVESAGGASDTQYF
TGTGCCAGCAGCGTAGAATCCGCAGGGGGCGCGTCAGATACGCAGTATTTT
>.|TRBJ2-7|TRBV7-9|.
CASSLVDGAYEQYF
TGTGCCAGCAGCTTAGTCGATGGGGCCTACGAGCAGTACTTC
>.|TRBJ2-2|TRBV10-3|once
CAISESGSSNTGELFF
TGTGCCATCAGTGAGTCCGGGTCCTCGAACACCGGGGAGCTGTTTTTT
>.|TRBJ2-5|TRBV28|.
CASRSRWAQETQYF
TGTGCCAGCAGGTCTCGGTGGGCCCAAGAGACCCAGTACTTC
>TRBD1|TRBJ2-3|TRBV11-2|few
CASSARQGGSTDTQYF
TGTGCCAGCAGCGCGAGACAGGGGGGGTCCACAGATACGCAGTATTTT
>.|TRBJ1-2|TRBV6-6|.
CASSVSGYGYTF
TGTGCCAGCAGTGTCAGTGGCTATGGCTACACCTTC
>.|TRBJ1-5|TRBV6-5|few
CASSEGGIDQPQHF
TGTGCCAGCAGTGAGGGAGGGATCGATCAGCCCCAGCATTTT
>.|TRBJ2-7|TRBV10-2|.
CASSRFTSYEQYF
TGCGCCAGCAGTCGGTTTACTTCCTACGAGCAGTACTTC
>.|TRBJ2-2|TRBV2|.
CASSAGLLNTGELFF
TGTGCCAGCAGTGCGGGACTCCTGAACACCGGGGAGCTGTTTTTT
>TRBD1|TRBJ2-3|TRBV7-3|.
CASSLRGSRQGAIDTQYF
TGTGCCAGCAGCTTAAGGGGTTCTCGCCAGGGGGCTATAGATACGCAGTATTTT
>.|TRBJ1-1|TRBV11-2|.
CASSSSGARLNTEAFF
TGTGCCAGCAGCTCATCGGGGGCCAGATTAAACACTGAAGCTTTCTTT
>.|TRBJ1-4|TRBV13|few
CASSLRPSASGGEKLFF
TGTGCCAGCAGCTTAAGGCCGTCTGCATCCGGGGGTGAAAAACTGTTTTTT
>.|TRBJ1-4|TRBV21-1|medium-sized
CASSKGDGRATNEKLFF
TGTGCCAGCAGCAAAGGGGATGGCAGGGCAACTAATGAAAAACTGTTTTTT
>TRBD2|TRBJ2-3|TRBV6-5|.
CASSYQRLAGPDTQYF
TGTGCCAGCAGTTACCAACGACTAGCAGGACCAGATACGCAGTATTTT
>TRBD2|TRBJ2-1|TRBV16|.
CASSQGGGPPYNEQFF
TGTGCCAGCAGCCAAGGCGGGGGGCCTCCCTACAATGAGCAGTTCTTC
>.|TRBJ2-7|TRBV7-3|few
CASSLSQQGWREQYF
TGTGCCAGCAGCTTATCTCAACAGGGATGGCGCGAGCAGTACTTC
>.|TRBJ1-2|TRBV28|.
CASTEVGLQGKDYGYTF
TGTGCCAGCACCGAGGTGGGCCTGCAGGGGAAGGACTATGGCTACACCTTC
>.|TRBJ2-7|TRBV9|.
CASSVGSAEQYF
TGTGCCAGCAGCGTAGGCAGCGCCGAGCAGTACTTC
>.|TRBJ1-1|TRBV30|few
CAWSPIQNLNTEAFF
TGTGCCTGGAGTCCCATCCAGAATTTGAACACTGAAGCTTTCTTT
>.|TRBJ2-3|TRBV7-9|.
CASIPGGNTDTQYF
TGTGCCAGCATCCCAGGGGGGAACACAGATACGCAGTATTTT
>TRBD1|TRBJ1-3|TRBV5-1|.
CASSPTGSGNTIYF
TGCGCCAGCAGCCCGACAGGGTCTGGAAACACCATATATTTT
>.|TRBJ1-4|TRBV11-1|.
CASSFGVDRNEKLFF
TGTGCCAGCAGCTTCGGGGTCGACCGAAATGAAAAACTGTTTTTT
>.|TRBJ2-5|TRBV4-2|.
CASSQVWGVQETQYF
TGTGCCAGCAGCCAAGTCTGGGGGGTCCAAGAGACCCAGTACTTC
>.|TRBJ1-2|TRBV7-2|.
CASSAVGARGYTF
TGTGCCAGCAGCGCCGTCGGGGCGCGAGGCTACACCTTC
>TRBD1|TRBJ1-4|TRBV15|.
CATSRPGQGANEKLFF
TGTGCCACCAGCAGACCCGGACAGGGCGCTAATGAAAAACTGTTTTTT
>TRBD2|TRBJ2-2|TRBV6-1|.
CASSEWLAGTGELFF
TGTGCCAGCAGTGAATGGCTAGCGGGAACCGGGGAGCTGTTTTTT
>.|TRBJ2-3|TRBV7-8|once
CASSWLVTDTQYF
TGTGCCAGCTCGTGGCTAGTCACAGATACGCAGTATTTT
>.|TRBJ1-5|TRBV15|.
CATSRARGGANQPQHF
TGTGCCACCAGCAGAGCGCGCGGTGGCGCAAATCAGCCCCAGCATTTT
>TRBD2|TRBJ2-5|TRBV9|.
CASSVSAGGHQETQYF
TGTGCCAGCAGCGTGTCAGCGGGAGGCCACCAAGAGACCCAGTACTTC
>.|TRBJ2-1|TRBV27|.
CASSLWVYTEQFF
TGTGCCAGCAGTTTATGGGTATATACTGAGCAGTTCTTC
>TRBD2|TRBJ2-5|TRBV5-1|once
CASSAGGDQETQYF
TGCGCCAGCAGCGCCGGGGGGGACCAAGAGACCCAGTACTTC